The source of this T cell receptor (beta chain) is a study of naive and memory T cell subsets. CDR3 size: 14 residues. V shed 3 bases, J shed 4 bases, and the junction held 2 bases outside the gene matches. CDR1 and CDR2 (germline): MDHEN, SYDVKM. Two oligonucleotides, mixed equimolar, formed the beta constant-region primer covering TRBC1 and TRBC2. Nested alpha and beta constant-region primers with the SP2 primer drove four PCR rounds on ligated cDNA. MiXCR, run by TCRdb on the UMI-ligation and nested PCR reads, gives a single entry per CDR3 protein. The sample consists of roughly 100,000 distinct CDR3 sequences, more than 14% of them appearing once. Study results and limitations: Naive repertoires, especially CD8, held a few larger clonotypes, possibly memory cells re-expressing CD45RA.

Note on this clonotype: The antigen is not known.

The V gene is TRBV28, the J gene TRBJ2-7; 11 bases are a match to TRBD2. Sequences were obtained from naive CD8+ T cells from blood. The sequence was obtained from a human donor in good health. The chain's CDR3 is CASSFRLAGYEQYF. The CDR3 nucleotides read TGTGCCAGCAGTTTTCGACTAGCGGGGTACGAGCAGTACTTC.